What follows is one TCR beta chain and its context. Antigen unknown. These data originate in a study of T-cell memory formation after mild COVID-19. Study-level points and caveats: Prior to infection, memory already included some responding clones, suggesting cross-reactive memory joined. Contracting CD4+ clones lay largely in CM and EM, with CD8+ ones residing in EMRA.

The CDR3 contains 12 residues. V shed 3 bases and J shed 12 bases, with 15 bases lying between them. The germline CDR1 and CDR2 sequences are DFQATT and SNEGSKA (reference sequence). TCR alpha and TCR beta cDNA libraries carrying sample barcodes and UMIs were produced by 5'RACE using constant-segment primers. TCRdb reanalysed the 5' RACE reads using MiXCR and keeps one entry per CDR3 protein. The data show hundreds of thousands of distinct CDR3 sequences, around 21% seen once. The sequenced sample consisted of PBMCs or a T cell subset sorted from them (not recorded which). The receptor was derived from an adult woman who had mild COVID-19 (a few samples of this study predate the infection). Cell type and time point are not known. The chain carries TRBV20-1 and TRBJ1-5; D remains unclear. CDR3: CSASEEGLLQHF. As DNA, the CDR3 is TGCAGTGCTAGTGAAGAGGGCCTTCTCCAGCATTTT.